This T cell receptor beta chain stems from a study of CD8 T cells in Susac syndrome. Germline V CDR1 and CDR2: KGHSH, LQKENI. The CDR3 loop spans 15 amino acids. Trimming shortened V by 3 bases and J by 3 bases, and 14 bases separated the two germline ends. With random hexamers, about 0.5 to 1 ug RNA was reverse transcribed. MiXCR was run by TCRdb on the immunoSEQ multiplex PCR reads, yielding one entry per CDR3 protein. This sample yields about 27,000 distinct CDR3 sequences, of which roughly 92% are seen a single time; 0.27% belongs to the top ten. The gene calls are TRBV18 and TRBJ1-2, with TRBD1 as a possible D gene (6 bases). Sequencing used CD8+ T cells from PBMCs. The clonotype originates from a human donor in good health. CDR3 amino acids: CASSPPGQADYGYTF. DNA of the CDR3: TGTGCCAGCTCACCCCCGGGACAAGCGGACTATGGCTACACCTTC.